Sequencing of this TCR beta chain was carried out in a study of blood T cell repertoires in COVID-19. The wider study: Both acute and convalescent COVID-19 samples were obtained from the United States, Italy and Spain. From T cells, B-cell-depleted T cells, or PBMCs came the material, which was cDNA or gDNA.

Per the germline V gene, CDR1 is MRHNA and CDR2 is SNTAGT. The CDR3 runs 10 residues. Worth noting for this clone: At one end, the junction sequence differs from germline, possibly due to a read error.

Original processing methods: Using reference gene primer amplification, nucleated cell counts were estimated. Libraries were prepared by immunoSEQ multiplex PCR; TCRdb keeps only in-frame clonotypes and omits some of them. That table gives V, J and clone size, and the DNA gave D and trimming. The sample holds tens of thousands of clones, less than 85% seen once. The V call is TRBV6-4, the J call TRBJ2-7; possibly TRBD2 for D (6 bases). This TCR was recovered from a man in his 70s with active COVID-19. The specimen sequenced was peripheral blood. The CDR3 DNA reads as TGTGCCAGGAGTCATATGCGGGGCCACTTC. Translation: CARSHMRGHF.